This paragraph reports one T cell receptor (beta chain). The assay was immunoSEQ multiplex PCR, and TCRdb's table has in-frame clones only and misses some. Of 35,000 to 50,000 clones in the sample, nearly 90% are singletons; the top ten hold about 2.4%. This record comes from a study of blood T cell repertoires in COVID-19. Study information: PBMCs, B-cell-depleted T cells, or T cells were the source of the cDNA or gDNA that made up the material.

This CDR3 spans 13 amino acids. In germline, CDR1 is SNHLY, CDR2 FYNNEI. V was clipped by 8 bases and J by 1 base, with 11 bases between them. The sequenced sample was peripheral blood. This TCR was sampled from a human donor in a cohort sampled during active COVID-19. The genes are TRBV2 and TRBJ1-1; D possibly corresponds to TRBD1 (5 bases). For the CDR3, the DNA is TGTGCCAGCTCGAATGGGGCGAACACTGAAGCTTTCTTT. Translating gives CASSNGANTEAFF.